The text below deals with one T cell receptor beta chain. Its antigen target is currently unknown. Base qualities were left out, and no much larger clone turns up one base away. The sample's time point label is to be understood as: sample taken at primary tumor resection. Whole RNA extracted from tumor and nontumor lung tissue, or from cryopreserved PBMC samples, was used for TCR sequencing without cell sorting. Donors were 70 or so patients with early-stage, untreated non-small cell lung cancer from the lung TRACERx cohort. Only patients with enough RNA available from two or more tumor regions were chosen for TCR sequencing. These data originate in a study of spatial heterogeneity in lung cancer (dated by TCRdb to about 2019). The study in broad terms: More beta-chain than alpha-chain transcripts were consistently detected, likely reflecting higher beta-chain transcript abundance. In the raw uncorrected reads, each unique combination of TCR and UMI appeared more than ten times on average. At surgery, some 200 tumor regions, roughly 62 matched nontumor lung samples and 56 PBMC samples were TCR-sequenced for both alpha and beta chains. In non-small cell lung cancer, the study quantitatively compared TCR alpha and beta repertoires across several tumor regions, matched nontumor lung, and blood. Nonsynonymous mutation counts, determined by whole-exome sequencing of tumor tissue, were related to features of the TCR repertoire.

The paper's findings and limits, for the study overall: Ubiquitous expanded tumor TCRs were found in blood more often at tumor resection than at routine follow-up. Additional single-cell paired TCR alpha and beta sequencing was considered necessary to confirm, at a functional level, the hypothesis that regional TCRs recognize regional mutations.

Receptors were amplified or captured by 5' RACE. Instrument on record: NextSeq 500. In the TCR library protocol, a unique molecular identifier was attached to each TCR cDNA molecule so that PCR and sequencing errors could be corrected. The source study handled its data this way. TCR identification, UMI-based error correction and CDR3 extraction were performed with Decombinator tools. Expanded TCRs were defined as those above a frequency of 2 per 1,000, corresponding to the top 1% of the tumor frequency distribution. Each repertoire was subsampled 100 times to 5,000 TCRs, after which Renyi diversity was computed with the R vegan package. CDR3 similarity networks were constructed using string-kernel similarity of amino acid triplets, with links drawn between CDR3s whose pairwise similarity was above 0.82. The public sequencing data were trimmed at Q25 with fastp and processed into clonotypes with MiXCR by TCRdb, which kept only in-frame beta chains. Entries are consolidated by CDR3 protein sequence, retaining the most common genes and DNA. These V and J calls are TCRdb output, not the study's own analysis. In all, the sample holds around 12,000 distinct CDR3 sequences, and approximately 15% of those were seen once. Approximately 2.4% of the sample lies in the top ten.

The CDR3 goes from the cysteine to the phenylalanine over 13 residues. Just CDR3 DNA is preserved here, 39 bases in frame from base 1. CDR1 SGHVS and CDR2 FQNEAQ are derived from the germline V gene. Relative to germline, V is 7 bases shorter and J is 5 bases shorter, with 13 bases between their ends. The source is a female donor with early-stage non-small cell lung cancer. Sequencing was performed on PBMCs, taken at surgery. The chain was built from TRBV7-8 and TRBJ2-3, with an unclear D gene assignment. The sequenced DNA: TGTGCCAGCAACAACGCTGGGGAAGATACGCAGTATTTT. Its amino acids are CASNNAGEDTQYF.